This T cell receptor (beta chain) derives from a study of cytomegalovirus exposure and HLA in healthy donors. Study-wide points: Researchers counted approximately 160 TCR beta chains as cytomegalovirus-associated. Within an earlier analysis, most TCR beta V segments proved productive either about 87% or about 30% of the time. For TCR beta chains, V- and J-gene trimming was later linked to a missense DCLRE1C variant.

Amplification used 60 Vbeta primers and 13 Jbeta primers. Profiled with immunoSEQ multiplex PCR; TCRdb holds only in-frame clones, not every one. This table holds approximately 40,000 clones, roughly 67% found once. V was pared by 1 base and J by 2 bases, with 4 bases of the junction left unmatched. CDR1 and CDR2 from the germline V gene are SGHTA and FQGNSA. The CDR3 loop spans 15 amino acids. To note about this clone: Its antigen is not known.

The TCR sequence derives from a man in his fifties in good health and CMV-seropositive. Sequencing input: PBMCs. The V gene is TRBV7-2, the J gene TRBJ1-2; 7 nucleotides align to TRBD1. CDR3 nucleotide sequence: TGTGCCAGCAGCTTAGTCGGGACAGAGAACTATGGCTACACCTTC. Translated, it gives CASSLVGTENYGYTF. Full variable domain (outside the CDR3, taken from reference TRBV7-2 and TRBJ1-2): GAGVSQSPSNKVTEKGKDVELRCDPISGHTALYWYRQSLGQGLEFLIYFQGNSAPDKSGLPSDRFSAERTGGSVSTLTIQRTQQEDSAVYLCASSLVGTENYGYTFGSGTRLTVV.